This TCR beta chain was captured by sequencing in a study of blood T cell repertoires in COVID-19. In the study overall: Sample material is recorded as cDNA or gDNA derived from T cells, B-cell-depleted T cells, or PBMCs.

This CDR3 is 14 amino acids long. Germline V gene sequence: CDR1 MNHEY, CDR2 SVGEGT. The V end lost 5 bases, the J end lost 7 bases, and 18 bases lay between the germline ends. In the authors' methods: Counts of nucleated cells, estimated from reference gene primer amplification, were obtained. The repertoire was sequenced with immunoSEQ multiplex PCR; TCRdb's copy has only in-frame clones and lacks some. The V and J calls and clone size were taken over from that table, and D and trimming were inferred from the DNA. The data hold some 75,000 clones, with about 89% observed a single time. The V gene is TRBV6-2 or TRBV6-3, the J gene TRBJ2-7; D is possibly TRBD1 (6 bases). The sequenced material came from peripheral blood. The TCR was taken from a man in his 60s with acute or convalescent COVID-19. The CDR3 region is CASSTRQGTGEQYF. In DNA, the CDR3 is TGTGCCAGCAGTACCCGGCAGGGGACGGGTGAGCAGTACTTC.